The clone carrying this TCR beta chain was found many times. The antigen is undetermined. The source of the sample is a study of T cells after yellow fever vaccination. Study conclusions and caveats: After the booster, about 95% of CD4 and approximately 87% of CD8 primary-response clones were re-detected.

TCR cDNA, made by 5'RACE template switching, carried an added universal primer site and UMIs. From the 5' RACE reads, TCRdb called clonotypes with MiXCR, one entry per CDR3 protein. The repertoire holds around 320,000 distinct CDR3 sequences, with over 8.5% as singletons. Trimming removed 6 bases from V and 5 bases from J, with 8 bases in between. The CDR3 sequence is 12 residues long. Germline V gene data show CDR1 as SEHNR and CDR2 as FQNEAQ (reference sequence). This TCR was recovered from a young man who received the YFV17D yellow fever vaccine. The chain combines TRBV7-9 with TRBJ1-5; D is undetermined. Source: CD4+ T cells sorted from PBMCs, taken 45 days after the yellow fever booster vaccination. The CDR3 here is CASSLRDQPQHF. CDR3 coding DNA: TGTGCCAGCAGTTTAAGGGATCAGCCCCAGCATTTT.